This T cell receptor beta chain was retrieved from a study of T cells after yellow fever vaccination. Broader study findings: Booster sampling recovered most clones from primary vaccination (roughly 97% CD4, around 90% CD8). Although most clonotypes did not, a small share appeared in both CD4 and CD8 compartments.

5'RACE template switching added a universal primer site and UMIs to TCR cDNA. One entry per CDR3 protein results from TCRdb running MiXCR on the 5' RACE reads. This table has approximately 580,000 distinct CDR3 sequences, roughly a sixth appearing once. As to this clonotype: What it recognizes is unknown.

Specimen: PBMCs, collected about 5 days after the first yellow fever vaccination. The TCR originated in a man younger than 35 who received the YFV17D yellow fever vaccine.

The CDR3 DNA reads as TGCAGTGCTACTCTCCGGGACAGGGTTGGTGGCTACACCTTC. Its translation: CSATLRDRVGGYTF. V gene TRBV20-1 combines with J gene TRBJ1-2; TRBD1 matches at 9 bases. J lost 7 bases, V lost 4 bases, and 10 bases had no gene match. Germline loops: CDR1 DFQATT, CDR2 SNEGSKA (reference sequence). The CDR3 is made up of 14 amino acids.